This TCR beta chain is from a study of cytomegalovirus exposure and HLA in healthy donors. Overall study: In an early release, HLA-typed donors contributed some 82 million unique TCR sequences.

Worth noting for this clone: As yet, its antigen is unknown.

PCR employed 60 Vbeta and 13 Jbeta primers. Repertoires were generated with immunoSEQ multiplex PCR, while TCRdb's copy carries only in-frame clones and drops some. Of 60,000 or so clones detected, roughly 85% appear once; the ten largest clones hold around a tenth. The CDR3 extends over 15 amino acids. CDR1 is SGHTS, CDR2 YDEGEE, per germline. With V trimmed by 4 bases and J by 4 bases, 4 bases remained unmatched. Study-wide points: In a later analysis, TCR beta V- and J-gene trimming was associated with a missense DCLRE1C variant. The Asian-associated ancestry cluster reportedly had fewer N-insertions than the approximately 670-donor mean in a later analysis. A later analysis reported that several of the most significant clusters appeared to be linked to common viral pathogens, among them Epstein-Barr virus.

The sample taken for sequencing was PBMCs. The V and J genes are TRBV5-8 and TRBJ2-5; TRBD2 agrees at 13 bases. The sequence was obtained from a female donor in good health and CMV-seronegative. The CDR3 loop reads CASSGLAGESETQYF. CDR3 nucleotides: TGTGCCAGCAGCGGACTAGCGGGGGAGTCAGAGACCCAGTACTTC. Based on the CDR3 plus reference TRBV5-8 and TRBJ2-5, the full variable domain is EAGVTQSPTHLIKTRGQQATLRCSPISGHTSVYWYQQALGLGLQFLLWYDEGEERNRGNFPPRFSGRQFPNYSSELNVNALELEDSALYLCASSGLAGESETQYFGPGTRLLVL.